The T cell receptor beta chain under discussion was sequenced for a study of beta chain features in type 1 diabetes. On the study more broadly: Age and gender were similar between patients and healthy donors, as were cell yields.

Trimming took off 2 bases at V and 4 bases at J, with 24 bases between the two ends. This CDR3 comprises 18 residues. From germline, CDR1 is MDHEN and CDR2 SYDVKM. TCRB transcripts that were expressed got sequenced, as all of the isolated RNA had been reverse transcribed. Repertoires were generated with immunoSEQ multiplex PCR, while TCRdb's copy carries only in-frame clones and drops some. Of 620,000 or so clones listed, roughly a sixth are singletons. Comment on this clone: Its antigen is undetermined.

Study findings and constraints: Patients and controls would be equally affected if PCR favored shorter templates.

The rearrangement uses TRBV28 and TRBJ2-7; possibly TRBD2 for D (6 bases). Sequencing used naive CD4+ T cells from blood. The TCR comes from a young man in good health. CDR3 sequence: CASSLTSQGARHRYEQYF. CDR3 sequence (DNA): TGTGCCAGCAGTTTAACTAGCCAGGGTGCGCGACACAGATACGAGCAGTACTTC. The full variable domain, with the rest looked up from reference TRBV28 and TRBJ2-7, is DVKVTQSSRYLVKRTGEKVFLECVQDMDHENMFWYRQDPGLGLRLIYFSYDVKMKEKGDIPEGYSVSREKKERFSLILESASTNQTSMYLCASSLTSQGARHRYEQYFGPGTRLTVT.